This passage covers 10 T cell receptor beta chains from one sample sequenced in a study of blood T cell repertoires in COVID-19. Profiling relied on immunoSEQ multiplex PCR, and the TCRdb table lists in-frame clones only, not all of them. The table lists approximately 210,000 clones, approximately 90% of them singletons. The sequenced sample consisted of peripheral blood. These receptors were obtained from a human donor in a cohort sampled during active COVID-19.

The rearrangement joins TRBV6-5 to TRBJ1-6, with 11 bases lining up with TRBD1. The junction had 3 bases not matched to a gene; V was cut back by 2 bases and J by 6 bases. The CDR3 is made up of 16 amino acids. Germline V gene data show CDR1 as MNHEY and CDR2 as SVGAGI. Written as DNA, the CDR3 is TGTGCCAGCAGTTACGGGACAGGGGGACTTAATTCACCCCTCCACTTT. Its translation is CASSYGTGGLNSPLHF.

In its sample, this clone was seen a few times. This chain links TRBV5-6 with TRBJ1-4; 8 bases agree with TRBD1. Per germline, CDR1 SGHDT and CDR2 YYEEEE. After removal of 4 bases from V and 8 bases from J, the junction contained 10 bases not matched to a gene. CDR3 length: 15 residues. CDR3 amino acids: CASSTAGTGGEKLFF. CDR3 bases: TGTGCCAGCAGCACTGCTGGGACAGGCGGGGAAAAACTGTTTTTT. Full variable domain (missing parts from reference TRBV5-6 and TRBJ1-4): DAGVTQSPTHLIKTRGQQVTLRCSPKSGHDTVSWYQQALGQGPQFIFQYYEEEERQRGNFPDRFSGHQFPNYSSELNVNALLLGDSALYLCASSTAGTGGEKLFFGSGTQLSVL.

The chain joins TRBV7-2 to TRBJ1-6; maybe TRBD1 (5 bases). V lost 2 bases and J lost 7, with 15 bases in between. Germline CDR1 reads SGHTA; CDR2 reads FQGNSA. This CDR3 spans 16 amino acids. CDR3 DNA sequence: TGTGCCAGCAGCTTATCCCTAGGGGTACAAAATTCACCCCTCCACTTT. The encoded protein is CASSLSLGVQNSPLHF.

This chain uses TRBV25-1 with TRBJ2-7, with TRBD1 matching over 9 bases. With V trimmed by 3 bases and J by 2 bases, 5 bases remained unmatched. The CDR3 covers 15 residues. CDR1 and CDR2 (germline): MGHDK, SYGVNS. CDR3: CASSDNGQGPYEQYF. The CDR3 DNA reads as TGTGCCAGCAGTGATAACGGACAGGGGCCCTACGAGCAGTACTTC.

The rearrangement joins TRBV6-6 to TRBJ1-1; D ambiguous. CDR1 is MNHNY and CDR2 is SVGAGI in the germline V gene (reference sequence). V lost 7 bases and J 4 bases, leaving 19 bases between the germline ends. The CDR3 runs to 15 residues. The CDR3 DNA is TGTGCCAGCAACCTCGCCCGGGGTTGGGGCACTGAAGCTTTCTTT. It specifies CASNLARGWGTEAFF.

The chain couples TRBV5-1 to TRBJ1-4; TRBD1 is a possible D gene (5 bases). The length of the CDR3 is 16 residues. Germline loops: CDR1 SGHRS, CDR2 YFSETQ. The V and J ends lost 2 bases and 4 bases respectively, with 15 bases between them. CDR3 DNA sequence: TGCGCCAGCAGCTTATCTCCACAGGAGATTAATGAAAAACTGTTTTTT. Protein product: CASSLSPQEINEKLFF.

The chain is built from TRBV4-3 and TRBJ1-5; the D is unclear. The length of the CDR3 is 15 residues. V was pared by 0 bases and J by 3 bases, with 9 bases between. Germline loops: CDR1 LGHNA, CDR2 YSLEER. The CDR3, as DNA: TGCGCCAGCAGCCAAGATTATGAGGACAATCAGCCCCAGCATTTT. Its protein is CASSQDYEDNQPQHF.

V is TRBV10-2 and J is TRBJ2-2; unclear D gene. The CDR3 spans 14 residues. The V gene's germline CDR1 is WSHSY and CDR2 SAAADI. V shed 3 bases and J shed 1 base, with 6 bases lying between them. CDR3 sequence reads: CASSDRRNTGELFF. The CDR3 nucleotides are TGCGCCAGCAGTGACCGGAGGAACACCGGGGAGCTGTTTTTT.

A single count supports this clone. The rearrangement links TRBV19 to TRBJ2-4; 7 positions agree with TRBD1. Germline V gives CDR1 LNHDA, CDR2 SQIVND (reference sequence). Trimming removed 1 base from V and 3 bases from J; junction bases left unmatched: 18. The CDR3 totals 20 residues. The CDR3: CASSIGGGRQLTAGKNIQYF. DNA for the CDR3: TGTGCCAGTAGTATAGGAGGGGGCAGACAGCTCACTGCGGGCAAAAACATTCAGTACTTC.

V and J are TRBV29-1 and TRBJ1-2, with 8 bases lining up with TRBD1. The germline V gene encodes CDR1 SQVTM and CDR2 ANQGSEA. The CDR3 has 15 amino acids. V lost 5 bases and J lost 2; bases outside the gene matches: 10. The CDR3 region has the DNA TGCAGCGTTAATGACAGGGGCGGGGGAAACTATGGCTACACCTTC. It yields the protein CSVNDRGGGNYGYTF. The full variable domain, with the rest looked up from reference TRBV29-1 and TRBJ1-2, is SAVISQKPSRDICQRGTSLTIQCQVDSQVTMMFWYRQQPGQSLTLIATANQGSEATYESGFVIDKFPISRPNLTFSTLTVSNMSPEDSSIYLCSVNDRGGGNYGYTFGSGTRLTVV.